The 11 T cell receptor beta chains presented below share a single source sample, sequenced in a study of cytomegalovirus exposure and HLA in healthy donors. Primers included in the PCR were 60 Vbeta and 13 Jbeta primers. Repertoires were generated with immunoSEQ multiplex PCR, while TCRdb's copy carries only in-frame clones and drops some. The sample yields 100,000 or so clones, 73% seen once. Sequencing was carried out using PBMCs. These TCRs come from a man aged 35 to 55 in good health and CMV-seronegative.

The chain employs TRBV29-1 and TRBJ2-5; 11 bases agree with TRBD2. Trimming cost V 4 bases and J 2 bases; bases outside gene matches: 9. Per the germline V gene, CDR1 is SQVTM and CDR2 is ANQGSEA. This CDR3 has 16 residues. CDR3: CSVAGLAGGIQETQYF. CDR3 nucleotide sequence: TGCAGCGTTGCAGGGCTAGCGGGGGGAATACAAGAGACCCAGTACTTC.

This chain uses TRBV2 with TRBJ1-1, with TRBD1 matching over 8 bases. The junction had 6 bases not matched to a gene; V was cut back by 4 bases and J by 2 bases. Germline V gene lookup returns CDR1 SNHLY and CDR2 FYNNEI. This CDR3 has 15 residues. The CDR3 region has the DNA TGTGCCAGCAGTGTTGTGGGACAGGTAAACACTGAAGCTTTCTTT. Protein sequence: CASSVVGQVNTEAFF.

The rearrangement links TRBV7-9 to TRBJ2-7; 11 bases fit TRBD2. Germline CDR1 SEHNR, CDR2 FQNEAQ (reference sequence). V was pared by 5 bases and J by 2 bases, with 11 bases of the junction left unmatched. The CDR3 totals 17 residues. The CDR3 reads CASSPPLRSGGAYEQYF. CDR3 nucleotide sequence: TGTGCCAGCAGCCCCCCCCTGCGTAGCGGGGGGGCCTACGAGCAGTACTTC. Complete variable domain (other parts from reference TRBV7-9 and TRBJ2-7): DTGVSQNPRHKITKRGQNVTFRCDPISEHNRLYWYRQTLGQGPEFLTYFQNEAQLEKSRLLSDRFSAERPKGSFSTLEIQRTEQGDSAMYLCASSPPLRSGGAYEQYFGPGTRLTVT.

This clone appeared a few times. The chain couples TRBV7-9 to TRBJ1-1, with 7 bases matching TRBD1. Per the germline V gene, CDR1 is SEHNR and CDR2 is FQNEAQ (reference sequence). CDR3 length: 17 residues. Germline trimming cut 5 bases from V and 0 bases from J; bases unmatched to any gene: 12. The CDR3 spells CASSLREGAYVNTEAFF. The CDR3 DNA reads TGTGCCAGCAGCCTCCGCGAGGGGGCTTATGTGAACACTGAAGCTTTCTTT.

This sequence joins TRBV5-1 and TRBJ2-7, with D perhaps matching TRBD1 (5 bases). The germline V gene encodes CDR1 SGHRS and CDR2 YFSETQ. The CDR3 totals 15 residues. V lost 5 bases and J 3 bases, leaving 18 bases between the germline ends. CDR3 in amino acids: CASRTGRGKLYEQYF. CDR3 DNA: TGCGCCAGCAGAACAGGACGAGGCAAACTCTACGAGCAGTACTTC. Full variable domain (outside the CDR3, taken from reference TRBV5-1 and TRBJ2-7): KAGVTQTPRYLIKTRGQQVTLSCSPISGHRSVSWYQQTPGQGLQFLFEYFSETQRNKGNFPGRFSGRQFSNSRSEMNVSTLELGDSALYLCASRTGRGKLYEQYFGPGTRLTVT.

The genes are TRBV10-3 and TRBJ1-2; 7 bases line up with TRBD1. Losses at the gene ends were 11 bases for V and 4 bases for J; bases not matched to a gene: 13. Germline CDR1 ENHRY, CDR2 SYGVKD. The CDR3 sequence is 14 residues long. CDR3: CAAKGGEDTYGYTF. CDR3 nucleotides: TGTGCCGCGAAAGGGGGCGAGGATACCTATGGCTACACCTTC.

The J gene is TRBJ2-7, the V gene TRBV29-1; D possibly corresponds to TRBD1 (5 bases). The germline V and J ends were trimmed by 4 bases and 4 bases, with 14 bases remaining between them. The CDR3 runs 13 residues. The germline CDR1 and CDR2 sequences are SQVTM and ANQGSEA. The CDR3 loop reads CSVVGQGRYEQYF. The CDR3 DNA reads TGCAGCGTTGTCGGGCAGGGAAGGTACGAGCAGTACTTC.

The V gene is TRBV5-4, the J gene TRBJ2-7, with a weak D call TRBD1 (6 bases). Looked up from germline, CDR1 is SGHNT and CDR2 is YYREEE (reference sequence). The CDR3 has 13 amino acids. Between the trimmed V and J ends, which lost 5 bases and 5 bases, there was a span of 14 bases. This CDR3 reads CASRNRDGHEQYF. CDR3 nucleotide sequence: TGTGCCAGCAGAAACAGGGACGGCCACGAGCAGTACTTC.

V and J are TRBV29-1 and TRBJ2-7, with 7 nucleotides matching TRBD1. Germline V lookup: CDR1 SQVTM, CDR2 ANQGSEA. V gave up 0 bases and J gave up 1 base; unmatched junction bases: 6. CDR3 length: 15 amino acids. CDR3: CSVEDTRDSSYEQYF. DNA for the CDR3: TGCAGCGTTGAAGATACTCGGGACAGTTCCTACGAGCAGTACTTC.

The rearrangement uses TRBV14 and TRBJ2-6; D uncertain. V was pared by 4 bases and J by 3 bases, with 7 bases between. Germline CDR1 and CDR2: SGHDN and FVKESK. The CDR3 runs to 14 residues. The CDR3 sequence: CASSLRGGANVLTF. CDR3 DNA: TGTGCCAGCAGCCTCAGAGGTGGGGCCAACGTCCTGACTTTC.

As regards this clone: Other DNA sequences in the sample encode the same CDR3. The chain uses TRBV7-9 and TRBJ2-3, with D possibly being TRBD2 (6 bases). There are 15 residues in the CDR3. The V end was cut by 0 bases, the J end by 0 bases, with 7 bases between. Germline loops: CDR1 SEHNR, CDR2 FQNEAQ (reference sequence). The CDR3 DNA is TGTGCCAGCAGCTTAGCGCGGGGTAGCACAGATACGCAGTATTTT. Translating it yields CASSLARGSTDTQYF.